This TCR beta chain was captured in a study of blood T cell repertoires in COVID-19. Source study methods: Counts of nucleated cells, estimated from reference gene primer amplification, were obtained. The table came from immunoSEQ multiplex PCR; TCRdb's copy has only in-frame clones and leaves some out. The V and J calls and clone size come from that table; D and trimming were worked out from the DNA. The sample contains around 300,000 clones, 85% to 90% of which appear only once. The participants were between roughly 18 and 100 years old and came from some 23 US areas. Membership in each cohort depended on participant-reported clinical history. The sequence derives from a woman in her late teens or twenties who had recovered from COVID-19. Sequencing used PBMCs or T cells enriched from blood (not recorded which).

CDR3 bases: TGCGCCAGCAGCCTGGAAGCGGGGGTGAGCTACGAGCAGTACTTC. Its protein is CASSLEAGVSYEQYF. This chain links TRBV5-1 with TRBJ2-7; 8 bases fit TRBD2. With V trimmed by 4 bases and J by 3 bases, 9 bases remained unmatched. This CDR3 spans 15 amino acids. Germline assignment: CDR1 SGHRS and CDR2 YFSETQ.